The clone carrying this TCR beta chain ranks as medium-sized. TCRdb analysed the PCR reads with MiXCR anew, one entry per CDR3 protein. Found here are thousands of distinct CDR3 sequences, 15% to 18% of them singletons; the top ten hold approximately 13%. There are 14 residues in the CDR3. V was clipped by 5 bases and J by 4 bases; unmatched bases: 6. CDR1 and CDR2 from the germline V gene are SGHTA and FQGTGA. This record comes from a study of tumor-infiltrating lymphocytes in oesophageal squamous cell carcinoma. The sequenced sample was blood. The receptor was isolated from a male donor with esophageal squamous cell carcinoma. The V and J genes are TRBV7-3 and TRBJ1-2; TRBD1 aligns across 8 bases. CDR3 DNA: TGTGCCAGCAGCCCCGGACAGGGTGGCTATGGCTACACCTTC. Its translation: CASSPGQGGYGYTF.